Listed below are T cell receptor beta chains from one sample, sequenced in a study of technical replicates of blood from several donors. Assay used: immunoSEQ multiplex PCR; TCRdb lists only in-frame clones, some missing. Among 65,000 to 85,000 clones, around 94% were seen once, and the ten largest hold about 0.37%. Material for sequencing was T cells isolated from PBMCs. Every receptor here comes from a human donor in good health. Each CDR3 is given with its conserved first and last residue. Each record gives: D gene, clone size, V gene, J gene, CDR3 DNA, CDR3 protein. A D gene is named only where the DNA matches it firmly. Clone size is given for some rows only: seen once, a few or many times, or a class if the clone is expanded.

d_gene: -; abundance: -; v_gene: TRBV27; j_gene: TRBJ1-2; CDR3nt: TGTGCCACTCTAGGGCGGGGGGGTAGTGGCTACACCTTC; CDR3aa: CATLGRGGSGYTF
d_gene: TRBD2; abundance: -; v_gene: TRBV2; j_gene: TRBJ2-1; CDR3nt: TGTGCCAGCAGTGAAATTGGGGGGGCCTACAATGAGCAGTTCTTC; CDR3aa: CASSEIGGAYNEQFF
d_gene: TRBD2; abundance: -; v_gene: TRBV11-2; j_gene: TRBJ2-2; CDR3nt: TGTGCCAGCAGCTGGGGACTAGCGGGAGGGTACACCGGGGAGCTGTTTTTT; CDR3aa: CASSWGLAGGYTGELFF
d_gene: -; abundance: -; v_gene: TRBV11-3; j_gene: TRBJ2-2; CDR3nt: TGTGCCAGCAGCTTAGGCTACGTGGGCAGGGCCAACACCGGGGAGCTGTTTTTT; CDR3aa: CASSLGYVGRANTGELFF
d_gene: -; abundance: -; v_gene: TRBV27; j_gene: TRBJ1-1; CDR3nt: TGTGCCAGCAGTTTAGGAGGGAACACTGAAGCTTTCTTT; CDR3aa: CASSLGGNTEAFF
d_gene: -; abundance: -; v_gene: TRBV28; j_gene: TRBJ1-1; CDR3nt: TGTGCCAGCAGTCTACCGCAGGGGAGCCTGGACGAAGCTTTCTTT; CDR3aa: CASSLPQGSLDEAFF
d_gene: TRBD1; abundance: once; v_gene: TRBV28; j_gene: TRBJ2-7; CDR3nt: TGTGCCAGCAGCCCAGGACAGGGCGGCTCCTACGAGCAGTACTTC; CDR3aa: CASSPGQGGSYEQYF
d_gene: TRBD1; abundance: -; v_gene: TRBV5-1; j_gene: TRBJ1-2; CDR3nt: TGCGCCAGCAGCCCGACAGGGGGCGGTGGCTACACCTTC; CDR3aa: CASSPTGGGGYTF
d_gene: -; abundance: -; v_gene: TRBV29-1; j_gene: TRBJ2-1; CDR3nt: TGCAGCGTCAGGCTTGACCTCTACAATGAGCAGTTCTTC; CDR3aa: CSVRLDLYNEQFF
d_gene: TRBD1; abundance: -; v_gene: TRBV19; j_gene: TRBJ2-1; CDR3nt: TGTGCCAGCCTGGACAGGCGGAACAATGAGCAGTTCTTC; CDR3aa: CASLDRRNNEQFF
d_gene: TRBD2; abundance: -; v_gene: TRBV5-1; j_gene: TRBJ2-1; CDR3nt: TGCGCCAGCAGCTTGGAGGGTAGCGGGATAAATGAGCAGTTCTTC; CDR3aa: CASSLEGSGINEQFF
d_gene: TRBD1; abundance: -; v_gene: TRBV5-4; j_gene: TRBJ2-7; CDR3nt: TGTGCCAGCAGCTTGACACAGGGGGTAGCCCTTCAGTACTTC; CDR3aa: CASSLTQGVALQYF
d_gene: -; abundance: -; v_gene: TRBV5-6; j_gene: TRBJ2-7; CDR3nt: TGTGCCAGCAGCTTGTGGAGGGCCTACGAGCAGTACTTC; CDR3aa: CASSLWRAYEQYF
d_gene: TRBD1; abundance: -; v_gene: TRBV5-4; j_gene: TRBJ1-1; CDR3nt: TGTGCCAGCAGCTTTCGGACAGGGGAAGCTTTCTTT; CDR3aa: CASSFRTGEAFF
d_gene: -; abundance: few; v_gene: TRBV15; j_gene: TRBJ2-1; CDR3nt: TGTGCCACCAGCCATCTACCCTACAATGAGCAGTTCTTC; CDR3aa: CATSHLPYNEQFF
d_gene: -; abundance: -; v_gene: TRBV30; j_gene: TRBJ1-5; CDR3nt: TGTGCCTGGAGCGACACAGGGTATAATCAGCCCCAGCATTTT; CDR3aa: CAWSDTGYNQPQHF
d_gene: -; abundance: few; v_gene: TRBV4-2; j_gene: TRBJ2-5; CDR3nt: TGTGCCAGCAGCCAAGATGGAGGCGGGATAATTGTAGAGACCCAGTACTTC; CDR3aa: CASSQDGGGIIVETQYF
d_gene: TRBD1; abundance: -; v_gene: TRBV7-6; j_gene: TRBJ1-1; CDR3nt: TGTGCCAGCAGCCCAATGACAGGGACTACTGAAGCTTTCTTT; CDR3aa: CASSPMTGTTEAFF
d_gene: -; abundance: -; v_gene: TRBV4-1; j_gene: TRBJ1-1; CDR3nt: TGCGCCAGCAGCCTCCAGTGGAACACTGAAGCTTTCTTT; CDR3aa: CASSLQWNTEAFF
d_gene: TRBD2; abundance: -; v_gene: TRBV12-5; j_gene: TRBJ2-7; CDR3nt: TGTGCTAGTGGTCCTAGCGGGAGGTTGCACGAGCAGTACTTC; CDR3aa: CASGPSGRLHEQYF
d_gene: -; abundance: -; v_gene: TRBV27; j_gene: TRBJ2-2; CDR3nt: TGTGCCAGCAAGAGGGATCCCGGGGAGCTGTTTTTT; CDR3aa: CASKRDPGELFF
d_gene: -; abundance: -; v_gene: TRBV15; j_gene: TRBJ2-5; CDR3nt: TGTGCCACCAGCAGAGAACGAGAACAAGAGACCCAGTACTTC; CDR3aa: CATSREREQETQYF
d_gene: TRBD1; abundance: few; v_gene: TRBV19; j_gene: TRBJ1-2; CDR3nt: TGTGCCATACGGACAGGGGCGGGGGGCTACACCTTC; CDR3aa: CAIRTGAGGYTF
d_gene: TRBD1; abundance: -; v_gene: TRBV4-1; j_gene: TRBJ2-7; CDR3nt: TGCGCCAGCAGCCAAGGGACAGGGGTAGAGCAGTACTTC; CDR3aa: CASSQGTGVEQYF
d_gene: TRBD1; abundance: few; v_gene: TRBV9; j_gene: TRBJ1-1; CDR3nt: TGTGCCAGCAGCTTATCTAATTCTAGGACAGGGGTTAACACTGAAGCTTTCTTT; CDR3aa: CASSLSNSRTGVNTEAFF
d_gene: -; abundance: -; v_gene: TRBV2; j_gene: TRBJ1-1; CDR3nt: TGTGCCAGCACCGGTCGGGGGGGGACTGAAGCTTTCTTT; CDR3aa: CASTGRGGTEAFF
d_gene: TRBD1; abundance: -; v_gene: TRBV4-2; j_gene: TRBJ1-1; CDR3nt: TGTGCCAGCAGCCGTGAAGCTGGACAGGCTGAAGCTTTCTTT; CDR3aa: CASSREAGQAEAFF
d_gene: -; abundance: -; v_gene: TRBV6-6; j_gene: TRBJ1-2; CDR3nt: TGTGCCAGCAGTTACGAGGGTTGGGGTGGCTACACCTTC; CDR3aa: CASSYEGWGGYTF
d_gene: TRBD1; abundance: -; v_gene: TRBV4-1; j_gene: TRBJ1-2; CDR3nt: TGCGCCAGCAGCCCTACAGGGGCAGGCTACACCTTC; CDR3aa: CASSPTGAGYTF
d_gene: -; abundance: -; v_gene: TRBV18; j_gene: TRBJ2-1; CDR3nt: TGTGCCAGCTCACCATGGCGGGACAGCTCCTACAATGAGCAGTTCTTC; CDR3aa: CASSPWRDSSYNEQFF
d_gene: TRBD1; abundance: -; v_gene: TRBV5-1; j_gene: TRBJ2-3; CDR3nt: TGCGCCAGCAGCCCCCGGGACAGGAGATCAAGCACAGATACGCAGTATTTT; CDR3aa: CASSPRDRRSSTDTQYF
d_gene: -; abundance: -; v_gene: TRBV6-5; j_gene: TRBJ2-7; CDR3nt: TGTGCCAGCAGCGGGGGAGATGGATACGAGCAGTACTTC; CDR3aa: CASSGGDGYEQYF
d_gene: TRBD1; abundance: -; v_gene: TRBV19; j_gene: TRBJ2-3; CDR3nt: TGTGCCAGTAGTAGGGGACAGGGGTACACAGATACGCAGTATTTT; CDR3aa: CASSRGQGYTDTQYF
d_gene: TRBD2; abundance: -; v_gene: TRBV7-8; j_gene: TRBJ2-1; CDR3nt: TGTGCCAGCAGCCTCATTCTAGCGGGAGGGGGTGCGGATGAGCAGTTCTTC; CDR3aa: CASSLILAGGGADEQFF
d_gene: -; abundance: -; v_gene: TRBV29-1; j_gene: TRBJ2-2; CDR3nt: TGCAGCGTTGTTGTCGGGAGTCCCCCCGGGGAGCTGTTTTTT; CDR3aa: CSVVVGSPPGELFF